Listed here is a single TCR beta chain. The sample originates from a study of cytomegalovirus exposure and HLA in healthy donors. PCR amplification relied on 60 Vbeta primers (plus 13 Jbeta primers). TCRdb's table, derived via immunoSEQ multiplex PCR, lists solely in-frame clones and lacks some. The sample shows approximately 160,000 clones, around 78% of them seen only once. Germline CDR1 reads MNHNS; CDR2 reads SASEGT. The CDR3 is 16 residues long. The junction had 4 bases not matched to a gene; V was cut back by 3 bases and J by 0 bases. This TCR derives from a middle-aged man in good health and CMV-seronegative. This chain uses TRBV6-1 with TRBJ2-2, with 7 bases lining up with TRBD2. Sequencing was carried out using PBMCs. CDR3 amino acids: CASSEGGYSNTGELFF. The CDR3 coding sequence is TGTGCCAGCAGTGAGGGGGGGTACTCGAACACCGGGGAGCTGTTTTTT.